The clone carrying this T cell receptor (beta chain) came up once. What it binds is unknown. V shed 1 base, J shed 5 bases, and the junction held 11 bases outside the gene matches. In germline, CDR1 is LNHNV, CDR2 YYDKDF (reference sequence). There are 18 residues in the CDR3. This specimen comes from a study of blood T cells in healthy people across ages. Study-wide results and limits: The study found TCR beta diversity correlated strongly with naive T cell percentage. In older individuals, TCR beta diversity per million T cells was lower, falling roughly linearly with age.

For every donor, a draw yielded about 9.7 milliliters of peripheral blood. Sample-barcoded 5' priming and a J-beta primer mix drove a second PCR of roughly 7 to 11 cycles. TCRdb re-derived calls from the 5' RACE reads in MiXCR, one entry per CDR3 protein. The data contain fewer than 900,000 distinct CDR3 sequences, under 40% of them seen just once; the ten biggest clones take up about an eighth. This receptor was obtained from a man between 18 and 29 years old in good health. What was sequenced was blood. The chain employs TRBV15 and TRBJ2-3, with 11 bases aligning to TRBD2. CDR3 protein: CATSRARMTSGNLDTQYF. The DNA of the CDR3 is TGTGCCACCAGCAGAGCTCGAATGACTAGCGGGAATTTAGATACGCAGTATTTT.